This TCR beta chain comes out of a study of T cell responses to AZD1222 COVID-19 vaccine. This CDR3 has 16 residues. Germline V CDR1 and CDR2: SGHRS, YFSETQ. The ends lost 4 bases at V and 5 bases at J; junction bases unmatched: 7. Here immunoSEQ multiplex PCR was the method, and the copy in TCRdb shows in-frame clones only, minus some. Among fewer than 200,000 clones listed, around 90% were seen once. The study's findings and limits: Vaccine-associated CD4 TCRs spanned spike, dominant at 160-218 and 743-854.

A remark on this clone: The antigen is unknown.

The starting material was peripheral blood, obtained on day 0 of AZD1222 vaccination. This sequence joins TRBV5-1 and TRBJ2-7; 15 bases align to TRBD2. The TCR originated in an adult in good health. The CDR3 spells CASSLGLAGGQNEQYF. The CDR3 region has the DNA TGCGCCAGCAGCCTAGGACTAGCGGGAGGGCAGAACGAGCAGTACTTC.